This T cell receptor beta chain was profiled in a study of CD8+CD57+ T cells in acquired aplastic anemia. Patients sequenced had flow cytometry evidence of CD8+CD57+ cell expansion. TCR beta VDJ and CDR3 profiling used genomic DNA as template. Each CDR3 protein is one row after TCRdb ran MiXCR on the reads. This sample has around 500,000 distinct CDR3 sequences, with about a third found just once. This clonotype showed up many times. There are 13 residues in the CDR3. V was pared by 5 bases and J by 3 bases, with 8 bases between. Material for sequencing was sorted CD4+, CD8+, or CD8+CD57+ T cells (not recorded which) from PBMCs. This rearrangement joins TRBV12-3 or TRBV12-4 to TRBJ1-5; D is ambiguous. The TCR was taken from a human donor with aplastic anemia. The CDR3 is CASSRTDNQPQHF. The CDR3 bases are TGTGCCAGCAGTCGAACAGACAATCAGCCCCAGCATTTT.